This T cell receptor (beta chain) was identified in a study of CD8+ T cells in alopecia areata. The germline V gene has CDR1 SGHDN and CDR2 FVKESK. After removal of 5 bases from V and 0 bases from J, the junction contained 10 bases not matched to a gene. CDR3 length: 17 residues. Study-level points and caveats: Higher clonality and more expanded CD8+ clones appeared in lesional than normal scalp.

Punch biopsies of lesional scalp, plus peripheral blood, were taken from alopecia areata patients. In each case, RNA was isolated and then reverse transcribed into cDNA as the sequencing template. TCRdb's copy holds only in-frame clones and misses some; the assay was immunoSEQ multiplex PCR. The sample has about 150,000 clones, approximately 87% seen once; the top ten hold approximately 15%. About this clone: Antigen specificity is unknown.

The receptor's source is a human donor with alopecia areata. This specimen consisted of CD8+ T cells sorted from blood, obtained at week 0. The rearrangement links TRBV14 to TRBJ2-1, with 7 bases aligning to TRBD2. CDR3 sequence (DNA): TGTGCCAGCAGCGCCACTAGCGAACCTCGCTCCTACAATGAGCAGTTCTTC. The encoded protein is CASSATSEPRSYNEQFF.